The 12 T cell receptor beta chains reported below all come from one sample, sequenced in a study of T cells after yellow fever vaccination. TCRdb reanalysed the 5' RACE reads using MiXCR and keeps one entry per CDR3 protein. This table holds roughly 140,000 distinct CDR3 sequences, about 7.7% found once. Here the sequenced sample was CD4+ T cells sorted from PBMCs, taken 5 days after the yellow fever booster vaccination. The receptors stem from a man aged 30 to 45 who received the YFV17D yellow fever vaccine.

This clonotype was counted at least ten times. V is TRBV20-1 and J is TRBJ2-5, with 9 bases aligning to TRBD2. Germline trimming cut 6 bases from V and 1 base from J; bases unmatched to any gene: 6. Per germline, CDR1 DFQATT and CDR2 SNEGSKA (reference sequence). CDR3 size: 14 residues. CDR3 residues: CSARRGRAQETQYF. In DNA, the CDR3 is TGCAGTGCCCGCCGCGGGAGGGCCCAAGAGACCCAGTACTTC.

This chain joins TRBV5-4 and TRBJ2-1; 7 positions match TRBD2. The V gene's germline CDR1 is SGHNT and CDR2 YYREEE (reference sequence). J lost 5 bases, V lost 4 bases, and 3 bases had no gene match. The CDR3 extends over 13 amino acids. CDR3 nucleotide sequence: TGTGCCAGCAGCCCAGGACTAGACAATGAGCAGTTCTTC. Translating it yields CASSPGLDNEQFF.

This clonotype was seen many times. The gene calls are TRBV7-9 and TRBJ2-5; D is unclear. In germline, CDR1 is SEHNR, CDR2 FQNEAQ (reference sequence). CDR3 size: 14 residues. V shed 3 bases and J shed 5 bases, with 13 bases lying between them. The CDR3 sequence: CASSFGPMGETQYF. In nucleotides, the CDR3 is TGTGCCAGCAGCTTTGGCCCGATGGGGGAGACCCAGTACTTC. Full variable domain (missing parts from reference TRBV7-9 and TRBJ2-5): DTGVSQNPRHKITKRGQNVTFRCDPISEHNRLYWYRQTLGQGPEFLTYFQNEAQLEKSRLLSDRFSAERPKGSFSTLEIQRTEQGDSAMYLCASSFGPMGETQYFGPGTRLLVL.

This clonotype was recorded many times. The chain employs TRBV20-1 and TRBJ2-5; D gene uncertain. Germline V lookup: CDR1 DFQATT, CDR2 SNEGSKA (reference sequence). CDR3 length: 12 amino acids. The CDR3 region is CSASRSQETQYF. The CDR3 DNA reads TGCAGCGCCAGCAGGAGCCAAGAGACCCAGTACTTC.

This clonotype came up many times. The chain employs TRBV11-3 and TRBJ2-1, with D tentatively TRBD2 (6 bases). CDR3 length: 14 amino acids. The V end lost 5 bases, the J end lost 3 bases, and 11 bases lay between the germline ends. Germline V gives CDR1 SGHNT, CDR2 YENEEA. The CDR3 sequence: CASSPDGGYNEQFF. DNA of the CDR3: TGTGCCAGCAGCCCGGACGGGGGCTACAATGAGCAGTTCTTC.

This clonotype was found many times. J is TRBJ2-1 and V is TRBV9; 7 nucleotides match TRBD2. V was clipped by 3 bases and J by 8 bases; unmatched bases: 11. This CDR3 region has 15 residues. The germline gives CDR1 SGDLS, CDR2 YYNGEE. The CDR3 region is CASSDGSGLIDEQFF. The CDR3 bases are TGTGCCAGCAGCGATGGTAGCGGGTTGATCGATGAGCAGTTCTTC.

The rearrangement uses TRBV29-1 and TRBJ1-1; D unclear. Germline V CDR1 and CDR2: SQVTM, ANQGSEA. The ends were cut back, 0 bases at V and 6 bases at J, with 14 bases in the middle. This CDR3 spans 14 amino acids. The CDR3 DNA sequence: TGCAGCGTTGAAGATCTCTGGCCGTGGCCTGAAGCTTTCTTT. Amino acids: CSVEDLWPWPEAFF.

This clonotype has a count of ten or more. This rearrangement joins TRBV7-9 to TRBJ2-3, with D possibly called TRBD1 or TRBD2 (5 bases each). With 7 bases removed from V and 4 bases from J, the gap between germline ends came to 12 bases. The CDR3 has 13 residues. Germline CDR1 reads SEHNR; CDR2 reads FQNEAQ (reference sequence). CDR3 DNA sequence: TGTGCCAGCACCAGAGGGGCCCCAGATACGCAGTATTTT. Its translation: CASTRGAPDTQYF.

This clonotype has ten or more counts. The chain carries TRBV20-1 and TRBJ2-2; no reliable D call. The germline V gene encodes CDR1 DFQATT and CDR2 SNEGSKA (reference sequence). The CDR3 contains 14 residues. Deletions cut 5 bases from V and 5 bases from J, with 15 bases between. The CDR3 DNA is TGCAGTGCTTCTGAGGCAGGCCGGACCGGGGAGCTGTTTTTT. Residues: CSASEAGRTGELFF.

This clonotype was observed at least ten times. CDR3 nucleotides: TGCGCCAGCAGCTTGGACGGGGGACAGAGGACATACGAGCAGTACTTC. Translated: CASSLDGGQRTYEQYF. The genes are TRBV5-1 and TRBJ2-7, with D possibly matching TRBD1 (7 bases). In germline, CDR1 is SGHRS, CDR2 YFSETQ. V lost 0 bases to trimming and J lost 4 bases, with 17 bases between them. This CDR3 comprises 16 residues.

This clonotype was seen many times. This rearrangement joins TRBV5-1 to TRBJ2-1, with TRBD2 as a possible D gene (6 bases). The CDR3 sequence is 12 residues long. The germline gives CDR1 SGHRS, CDR2 YFSETQ. The ends were cut back, 1 base at V and 10 bases at J, with 9 bases in the middle. CDR3 in amino acids: CASSLRGMEQFF. The CDR3 DNA sequence: TGCGCCAGCAGCTTGCGCGGGATGGAGCAGTTCTTC.

In its sample, this clonotype was seen many times. The chain has TRBV12-3 or TRBV12-4 and TRBJ2-1; 13 bases map to TRBD2. V gave up 3 bases and J gave up 12 bases; unmatched junction bases: 5. The length of the CDR3 is 14 residues. The CDR3 spells CASSFTSGRAWQFF. CDR3 sequence (DNA): TGTGCCAGCAGTTTCACTAGCGGGAGGGCGTGGCAGTTCTTC.